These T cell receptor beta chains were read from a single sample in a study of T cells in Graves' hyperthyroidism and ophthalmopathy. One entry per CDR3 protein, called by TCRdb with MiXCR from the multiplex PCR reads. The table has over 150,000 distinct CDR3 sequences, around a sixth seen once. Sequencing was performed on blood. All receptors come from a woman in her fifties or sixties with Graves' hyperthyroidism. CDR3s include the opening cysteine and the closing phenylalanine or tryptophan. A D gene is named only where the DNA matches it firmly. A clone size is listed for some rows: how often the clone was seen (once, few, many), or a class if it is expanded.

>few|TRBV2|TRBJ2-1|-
CASSEGGSHEQFF
TGTGCCAGCAGTGAAGGGGGTTCCCATGAGCAGTTCTTC
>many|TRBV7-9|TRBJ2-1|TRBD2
CASSRLAAPSSSYNEQFF
TGTGCCAGCAGCCGACTAGCGGCCCCATCGAGCTCCTACAATGAGCAGTTCTTC
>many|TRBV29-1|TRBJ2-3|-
CSVVRGTREPDTQYF
TGCAGCGTTGTTAGGGGGACCCGGGAACCAGATACGCAGTATTTT
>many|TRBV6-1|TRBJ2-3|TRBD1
CASSRGGQGIYTDTQYF
TGTGCCAGCAGTCGGGGGGGACAGGGGATATACACAGATACGCAGTATTTT
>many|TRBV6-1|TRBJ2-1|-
CASVPGTRYNEQFF
TGTGCCAGCGTTCCCGGGACCAGATACAATGAGCAGTTCTTC
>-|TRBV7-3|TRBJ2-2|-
CASSLLGTTTGELFF
TGTGCCAGCAGCTTATTGGGGACAACCACCGGGGAGCTGTTTTTT
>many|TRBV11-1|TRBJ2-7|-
CASSLRQAYEQYF
TGTGCCAGCAGCTTACGACAGGCCTACGAGCAGTACTTC
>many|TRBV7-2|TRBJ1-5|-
CASSLGDSTVQPQHF
TGTGCCAGCAGCTTAGGTGACTCGACGGTGCAGCCCCAGCATTTT
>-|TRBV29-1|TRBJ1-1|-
CSVDDGGTGTEAFF
TGCAGCGTTGATGACGGGGGAACGGGTACTGAAGCTTTCTTT
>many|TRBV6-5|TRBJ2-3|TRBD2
CASSYSGLTPWSTDTQYF
TGTGCCAGCAGTTACTCGGGACTAACCCCCTGGAGCACAGATACGCAGTATTTT
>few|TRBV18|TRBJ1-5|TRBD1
CASSTNLPDRENQPQHF
TGTGCCAGCTCAACTAACCTCCCGGACAGGGAAAATCAGCCCCAGCATTTT
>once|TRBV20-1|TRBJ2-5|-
CSARASRPGPQYF
TGCAGTGCTAGAGCTTCCCGACCGGGACCCCAGTACTTC
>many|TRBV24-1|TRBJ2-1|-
CATSDEGGAPYNEQFF
TGTGCCACCAGTGATGAGGGGGGCGCACCCTACAATGAGCAGTTCTTC
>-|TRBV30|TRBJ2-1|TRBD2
CAWSRGLAGSYNEQFF
TGTGCCTGGAGTAGGGGACTAGCGGGATCCTACAATGAGCAGTTCTTC
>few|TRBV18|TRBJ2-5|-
CASSPLGEQETQYF
TGTGCCAGCTCACCTCTGGGGGAGCAAGAGACCCAGTACTTC
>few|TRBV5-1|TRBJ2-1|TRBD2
CASSAVWQGLAGGQEFF
TGCGCCAGCAGCGCCGTATGGCAGGGACTAGCGGGAGGTCAAGAGTTCTTC
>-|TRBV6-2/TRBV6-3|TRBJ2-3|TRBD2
CASSRTSGNTDTQYF
TGTGCCAGCAGCCGGACTAGCGGAAACACAGATACGCAGTATTTT
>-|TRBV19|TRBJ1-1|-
CASKPKQAMNTEAFF
TGTGCCAGTAAGCCAAAACAGGCGATGAACACTGAAGCTTTCTTT
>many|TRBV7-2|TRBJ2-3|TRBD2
CASSAPGLDTDTQYF
TGTGCCAGCAGCGCACCGGGACTAGACACAGATACGCAGTATTTT
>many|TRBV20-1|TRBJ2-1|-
CSAREPSGGNEQFF
TGCAGTGCTAGGGAACCTTCTGGGGGCAATGAGCAGTTCTTC
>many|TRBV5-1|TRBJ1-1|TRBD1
CASSKAAGTGITEAFF
TGCGCCAGCAGCAAGGCGGCCGGGACAGGGATCACTGAAGCTTTCTTT
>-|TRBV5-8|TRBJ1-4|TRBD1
CASSSFRDSHEKLFF
TGTGCCAGCAGCTCGTTCAGGGACAGTCATGAAAAACTGTTTTTT
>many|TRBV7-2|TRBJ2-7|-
CASSLDPGAEQYF
TGTGCCAGCAGCTTAGATCCAGGGGCCGAGCAGTACTTC
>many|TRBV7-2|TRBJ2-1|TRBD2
CASSSGTSGIRLSYNEQFF
TGTGCCAGCAGCTCCGGGACTAGCGGGATCCGCCTCTCCTACAATGAGCAGTTCTTC
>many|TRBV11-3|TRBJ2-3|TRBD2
CASSLDRGTSGRHTQYF
TGTGCCAGCAGCTTAGATCGCGGGACTAGCGGGAGGCATACGCAGTATTTT
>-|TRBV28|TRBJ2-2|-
CASSFNGPHTGELFF
TGTGCCAGCAGTTTTAACGGGCCCCACACCGGGGAGCTGTTTTTT
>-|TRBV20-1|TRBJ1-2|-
CSARDNYGYTF
TGCAGTGCTAGGGATAACTATGGCTACACCTTC
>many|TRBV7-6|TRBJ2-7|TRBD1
CASSLEGQPFYEQYF
TGTGCCAGCAGCTTAGAGGGACAGCCCTTCTACGAGCAGTACTTC